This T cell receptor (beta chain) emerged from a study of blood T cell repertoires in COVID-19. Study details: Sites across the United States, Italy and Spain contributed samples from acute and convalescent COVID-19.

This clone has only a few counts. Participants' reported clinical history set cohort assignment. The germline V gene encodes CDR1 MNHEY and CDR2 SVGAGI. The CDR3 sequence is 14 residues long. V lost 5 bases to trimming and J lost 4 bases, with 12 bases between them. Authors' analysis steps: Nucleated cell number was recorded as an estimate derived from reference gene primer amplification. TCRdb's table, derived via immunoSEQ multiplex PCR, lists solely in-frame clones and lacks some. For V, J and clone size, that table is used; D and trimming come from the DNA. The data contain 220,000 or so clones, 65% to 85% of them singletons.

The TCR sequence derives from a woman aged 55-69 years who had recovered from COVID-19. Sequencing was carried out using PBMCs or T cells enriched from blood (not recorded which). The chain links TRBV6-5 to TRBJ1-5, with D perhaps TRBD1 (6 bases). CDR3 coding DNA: TGTGCCAGCAGTCTTCAAAGGGGGAATCAGCCCCAGCATTTT. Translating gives CASSLQRGNQPQHF.